Following are 21 T cell receptor beta chains from one sample sequenced in a study of blood T cell repertoires in COVID-19 (dated by TCRdb to 2020 to 2022). The library was generated by the immunoSEQ multiplex PCR assay. TCRdb provides this immuneACCESS table in a form limited to in-frame rearrangements. Some clones are lacking; in checked studies, under half of them reflect an unresolved V gene, and why the rest are absent is not known. Present in this sample are some 150,000 clones, about 80% of which were seen just once. 1.5% to 2% of the sample comes from the top ten. The sequenced sample consisted of PBMCs or T cells enriched from blood (not recorded which). The receptors shown here come from a woman younger than 30 who had been exposed to COVID-19.

This chain connects TRBV29-1 to TRBJ2-2; a possible D gene is TRBD1 (5 bases). In germline, CDR1 is SQVTM, CDR2 ANQGSEA. The germline V and J ends were trimmed by 1 base and 3 bases, with 9 bases remaining between them. The CDR3 is made up of 14 amino acids. CDR3 in DNA: TGCAGCGTTGAAGGGGGCGCGGACACCGGGGAGCTGTTTTTT. It translates to CSVEGGADTGELFF.

The DNA for the CDR3 is TGTGCCAGCAGTTTCAGGCAGGGCCTGGCAGAAGCTTTCTTT. This encodes CASSFRQGLAEAFF. The V call is TRBV28, the J call TRBJ1-1; D possibly corresponds to TRBD1 (5 bases). Trimming pared 3 bases from V and 8 bases from J, leaving 16 bases between. The CDR3 runs to 14 residues. The germline CDR1 and CDR2 sequences are MDHEN and SYDVKM.

CDR3 loop: CASSFSQGTEAFF. The CDR3 region has the DNA TGTGCCAGCAGCTTTTCCCAGGGCACTGAAGCTTTCTTT. The chain has TRBV7-9 and TRBJ1-1; possibly TRBD1 for D (5 bases). This CDR3 has 13 residues. V shed 3 bases and J shed 4 bases, with 9 bases lying between them. The germline V gene has CDR1 SEHNR and CDR2 FQNEAQ (reference sequence).

The chain is built from TRBV27 and TRBJ1-1; 9 bases map to TRBD1. V lost 5 bases and J lost 10; bases outside the gene matches: 11. Germline V gives CDR1 MNHEY, CDR2 SMNVEV (reference sequence). This CDR3 is 14 amino acids long. The CDR3 DNA reads as TGTGCCAGCAGTGCATCCGGGACAGGGAGAGTAGCTTTCTTT. This sequence encodes CASSASGTGRVAFF.

At least ten counts were recorded for this clone. The J gene is TRBJ1-2, the V gene TRBV10-3; 9 bases line up with TRBD1. V dropped 3 bases and J dropped 1; count of bases not matched to a gene: 6. CDR1 and CDR2 from the germline V gene are ENHRY and SYGVKD. The CDR3 covers 16 residues. The CDR3 sequence: CAISDPGGQGNYGYTF. CDR3 sequence (DNA): TGTGCCATCAGTGACCCAGGGGGACAGGGTAACTATGGCTACACCTTC.

The chain has TRBV27 and TRBJ1-6, with D tentatively TRBD1 (6 bases). CDR1 MNHEY and CDR2 SMNVEV come from the germline V gene (reference sequence). This CDR3 region has 15 residues. V was shortened by 0 bases and J by 10 bases, with 13 bases between the two germline ends. The CDR3 sequence: CASSLSGTIGSPLHF. The CDR3 DNA sequence: TGTGCCAGCAGTTTATCAGGGACAATAGGCTCACCCCTCCACTTT.

This sequence joins TRBV7-9 and TRBJ1-3, with TRBD1 identical over 7 bases. Germline V gene data show CDR1 as SEHNR and CDR2 as FQNEAQ (reference sequence). The CDR3 has 18 residues. With 1 base clipped from V and 0 bases from J, the junction kept 9 bases outside the gene matches. The chain's CDR3 is CASSLGLHRGGSGNTIYF. The CDR3 DNA reads TGTGCCAGCAGCTTAGGGCTTCACAGGGGAGGCTCTGGAAACACCATATATTTT.

The rearrangement uses TRBV30 and TRBJ1-1, with D possibly TRBD1 on 6 matching bases. V lost 1 base to trimming and J lost 5 bases, with 11 bases between them. This CDR3 contains 13 residues. Per germline, CDR1 GTSNPN and CDR2 SVGIG (reference sequence). The CDR3 region has the DNA TGTGCCTGGAGTGGGACAGCTGGTACTGAAGCTTTCTTT. Encoded protein: CAWSGTAGTEAFF.

The CDR3 DNA reads as TGTGCCAGCAGAATTCCCGGACAGTCTTATGGCTACACCTTC. Translating gives CASRIPGQSYGYTF. V gene TRBV6-5 combines with J gene TRBJ1-2; TRBD1 is a possible D gene (6 bases). The V gene's germline CDR1 is MNHEY and CDR2 SVGAGI. This CDR3 contains 14 residues. The ends were cut back, 6 bases at V and 5 bases at J, with 16 bases in the middle.

The chain links TRBV18 to TRBJ1-6, with 9 bases aligning to TRBD1. V shed 2 bases and J 10 bases; nucleotides not matched to a gene: 9. Germline assignment: CDR1 KGHSH and CDR2 LQKENI. This CDR3 comprises 16 residues. CDR3 in amino acids: CASSPSGGQGLSPLHF. The CDR3 DNA follows: TGTGCCAGCTCACCATCCGGGGGACAGGGTCTGTCACCCCTCCACTTT.

The rearrangement joins TRBV6-5 to TRBJ1-2; 11 bases line up with TRBD1. The germline gives CDR1 MNHEY, CDR2 SVGAGI. This CDR3 region has 14 residues. V gave up 5 bases and J gave up 11 bases; unmatched junction bases: 10. The CDR3, as DNA: TGTGCCAGCAGTCCACCTAGGACAGGGGGCTTGTACACCTTC. Protein product: CASSPPRTGGLYTF.

This clone occurred a few times. The chain carries TRBV29-1 and TRBJ1-2; 8 nucleotides line up with TRBD1. Germline V gives CDR1 SQVTM, CDR2 ANQGSEA. The CDR3 extends over 13 amino acids. The junction had 12 bases not matched to a gene; V was cut back by 7 bases and J by 8 bases. The CDR3 DNA sequence: TGCAGCGGGGATCCCGGGACAGGAGACGGCTACACCTTC. Translation: CSGDPGTGDGYTF.

There are a few counts of this clone. In nucleotides, the CDR3 is TGTGCCAGCAGCAAAGGATGGGGGGACAGGACTAACTATGGCTACACCTTC. The encoded protein is CASSKGWGDRTNYGYTF. The rearrangement joins TRBV21-1 to TRBJ1-2; TRBD1 is taken as the D call from the table, unchecked against the DNA. TRBV21-1 is given as a pseudogene. The CDR3 runs to 17 residues.

The chain combines TRBV10-3 with TRBJ2-7; the match to TRBD2 covers 8 bases. V shed 5 bases, J shed 6 bases, and the junction held 9 bases outside the gene matches. This CDR3 is 14 amino acids long. CDR1 is ENHRY, CDR2 SYGVKD, per germline. This CDR3 is CAISLGLGISEQYF. CDR3 DNA sequence: TGTGCCATCAGTCTGGGACTAGGGATTAGCGAGCAGTACTTC.

V gene TRBV6-5 combines with J gene TRBJ2-5, with D possibly TRBD1 on 5 matching bases. Germline V gene data show CDR1 as MNHEY and CDR2 as SVGAGI. V was clipped by 2 bases and J by 7 bases, with 8 bases between them. The CDR3 length is 12 residues. This CDR3 is CASSYNQGTQYF. Here the CDR3 DNA reads TGTGCCAGCAGTTACAACCAGGGGACCCAGTACTTC.

This chain links TRBV6-5 with TRBJ1-6, with 9 bases identical to TRBD1. The trim removed 6 bases at V and 10 bases at J, leaving 7 bases unmatched. There are 14 residues in the CDR3. Germline CDR1 is MNHEY and CDR2 is SVGAGI. CDR3 in amino acids: CASSRKGQGSPLHF. CDR3 DNA sequence: TGTGCCAGCAGCCGAAAGGGACAGGGATCACCCCTCCACTTT.

V gene TRBV9 combines with J gene TRBJ2-4, with D perhaps matching TRBD1 (5 bases). Trimming stripped 4 bases from V and 0 bases from J, with 17 bases between. This CDR3 has 17 amino acids. Germline V lookup: CDR1 SGDLS, CDR2 YYNGEE. CDR3 in amino acids: CASSHPSVGLAKNIQYF. CDR3 DNA: TGTGCCAGCAGCCACCCCTCAGTGGGGCTAGCCAAAAACATTCAGTACTTC.

As DNA, the CDR3 is TGCGCCAGCAGCCCAACAGGGGCGGTTTGGAACGAGCAGTACTTC. Protein product: CASSPTGAVWNEQYF. V gene TRBV4-3 combines with J gene TRBJ2-7; 7 bases are shared with TRBD1. CDR1 is LGHNA and CDR2 is YSLEER in the germline V gene. V shed 4 bases, J shed 5 bases, and the junction held 11 bases outside the gene matches. The CDR3 length is 15 residues.

The CDR3 nucleotides are TGTGCCAGCAGTCACAGGGGTCGTTCCGAGCAGTACTTC. It codes for CASSHRGRSEQYF. The chain has TRBV12-3 or TRBV12-4 and TRBJ2-7, with TRBD1 matching 7 bases. This CDR3 is 13 amino acids long. With V trimmed by 5 bases and J by 6 bases, 7 bases remained unmatched.

This sequence joins TRBV11-2 and TRBJ1-3; no clear D gene. Germline V lookup: CDR1 SGHAT, CDR2 FQNNGV. V lost 5 bases, J lost 0 bases, and 5 bases lay in between. CDR3 size: 13 residues. This CDR3 is CASSQHSGNTIYF. Here the CDR3 DNA reads TGTGCCAGCAGCCAACACTCTGGAAACACCATATATTTT.

The genes are TRBV28 and TRBJ2-7, with 8 bases aligning to TRBD2. The length of the CDR3 is 17 residues. Losses at the gene ends were 6 bases for V and 0 bases for J; bases not matched to a gene: 13. Germline loops: CDR1 MDHEN, CDR2 SYDVKM. The DNA of the CDR3 is TGTGCCAGCAGCCCTCCTCCGGCGGGAGGTGGCTCCTACGAGCAGTACTTC. Its protein product is CASSPPPAGGGSYEQYF.